This T cell receptor (beta chain) was found in a study of CD8+CD57+ T cells in acquired aplastic anemia. As to this clonotype: Its cognate antigen is unknown. A much larger clone lies one base from this, so it may be a read error.

The sequenced patients had an expansion of CD8+CD57+ cells seen by flow cytometry. In all patients, the disease was severe acquired aplastic anemia. At blood sampling, none of the patients had yet received therapy. Findings and limits, study-wide: Patients and controls had in common 25 to 35 CD8+ CDR3 sequences. Any difference that existed in CD8+ Simpson's diversity between patients and controls was not significant.

This CDR3 comprises 15 residues. Profiling of TCR beta VDJ combinations and CDR3 sequences used genomic DNA as template. TCRdb passed the reads through MiXCR, listing each CDR3 protein once. The data hold around 500,000 distinct CDR3 sequences, with about a third observed a single time. The chain links TRBV12-3 or TRBV12-4 to TRBJ2-7, with TRBD2 matching over 7 bases. The clonotype was recovered from a human donor with aplastic anemia. Sequenced material: sorted CD4+, CD8+, or CD8+CD57+ T cells (not recorded which) from PBMCs. The CDR3: CASSFGLADSCEQYF. As DNA, the CDR3 is TGTGCCAGCAGTTTCGGTCTAGCGGACTCCTGCGAGCAGTACTTC.